The rows below give T cell receptor beta chains drawn from one sample of a study of blood T cell repertoires in COVID-19. Clones were read by immunoSEQ multiplex PCR, and TCRdb kept only the in-frame ones, dropping some. The data hold 200,000 or so clones, with approximately 85% observed a single time. Sequencing used peripheral blood. All receptors derive from a human donor with active or convalescent COVID-19. The donor label of this sample is uncertain. CDR3s include the opening cysteine and the closing phenylalanine or tryptophan. D genes are given only for firm matches. Not every row has a clone size; where given, it reads once, few, many or a size class.

J | D | V | size | CDR3 | DNA
TRBJ2-5 | TRBD2 | TRBV5-4 | . | CASFSGGASGETQYF | TGTGCCAGTTTCTCCGGGGGGGCCTCGGGAGAGACCCAGTACTTC
TRBJ2-2 | TRBD2 | TRBV7-9 | once | CAGLRLAANTGELFF | TGTGCCGGGTTAAGACTAGCGGCGAACACCGGGGAGCTGTTTTTT
TRBJ1-5 | . | TRBV7-2 | . | CASSINRGNQPQHF | TGTGCCAGCAGCATAAACAGGGGCAATCAGCCCCAGCATTTT
TRBJ2-7 | TRBD1 | TRBV9 | . | CASSQTGQGSNEQYF | TGTGCCAGCAGCCAAACGGGACAGGGTTCCAACGAGCAGTACTTC
TRBJ2-5 | TRBD1 | TRBV11-2 | few | CASSLGQGETQYF | TGTGCCAGCAGCTTAGGACAGGGAGAGACCCAGTACTTC
TRBJ2-7 | . | TRBV11-3 | . | CASSFGSSYEQYF | TGTGCCAGCAGCTTCGGGTCGAGCTACGAGCAGTACTTC
TRBJ1-2 | TRBD1 | TRBV30 | . | CAWQHRGASGYTF | TGTGCCTGGCAACACAGGGGCGCCAGTGGCTACACCTTC
TRBJ2-1 | . | TRBV5-6 | . | CASSPVGVYNEQFF | TGTGCCAGCAGCCCGGTCGGGGTTTACAATGAGCAGTTCTTC
TRBJ1-2 | . | TRBV5-4 | . | CASSHETNYGYTF | TGTGCCAGCAGCCATGAGACAAACTATGGCTACACCTTC
TRBJ2-5 | . | TRBV25-1 | . | CASSPTDSRGETQYF | TGTGCCAGCAGTCCCACAGACTCCCGGGGGGAGACCCAGTACTTC
TRBJ2-1 | . | TRBV7-2 | . | CASSSQLSGRNEQFF | TGTGCCAGCAGCTCCCAGTTGTCGGGAAGAAATGAGCAGTTCTTC
TRBJ2-3 | . | TRBV10-3 | once | CAISESKGKSTDTQYF | TGTGCCATCAGTGAGTCTAAGGGGAAGTCCACAGATACGCAGTATTTT
TRBJ2-5 | TRBD2 | TRBV6-9 | . | CASSLAGVRETQYF | TGTGCCAGCAGTTTAGCGGGAGTACGGGAGACCCAGTACTTC
TRBJ1-1 | TRBD1 | TRBV5-1 | . | CASSLRTRGRGREAFF | TGCGCCAGCAGCTTGAGGACCAGGGGGCGAGGCCGTGAAGCTTTCTTT
TRBJ1-5 | TRBD1 | TRBV2 | . | CASTPTRTGNNQPQHF | TGTGCCAGCACCCCCACCAGGACAGGGAACAATCAGCCCCAGCATTTT
TRBJ2-3 | TRBD2 | TRBV5-4 | . | CASSYNGGTDTQYF | TGTGCCAGCAGCTACAACGGGGGGACAGATACGCAGTATTTT
TRBJ2-3 | . | TRBV19 | . | CASSSDVDSFSTDTQYF | TGTGCCAGTAGTAGTGACGTGGACAGTTTTAGCACAGATACGCAGTATTTT
TRBJ1-6 | . | TRBV6-6 | . | CASSLYPLIRVVNSPLHF | TGTGCCAGCAGTCTCTATCCCCTCATCAGGGTTGTAAATTCACCCCTCCACTTT
TRBJ1-4 | . | TRBV5-1 | . | CASRPGVDEKLFF | TGCGCCAGCAGGCCAGGGGTGGATGAAAAACTGTTTTTT
TRBJ2-1 | . | TRBV24-1 | . | CATRGASEQFF | TGTGCCACCCGCGGGGCTAGTGAGCAGTTCTTC
TRBJ2-7 | . | TRBV27 | . | CASSDPRTPAYEQYF | TGTGCCAGCAGCGATCCGAGGACACCCGCCTACGAGCAGTACTTC
TRBJ1-2 | . | TRBV5-1 | . | CASSLSILDYGYTF | TGCGCCAGCAGCTTGAGTATTCTAGACTATGGCTACACCTTC
TRBJ1-2 | . | TRBV23-1 | . | CASSPRENGYTF | TGCGCCAGCAGCCCCAGGGAAAATGGCTACACCTTC
TRBJ2-1 | TRBD2 | TRBV10-3 | . | CATTPGLAGERSSYNEQFF | TGTGCCACAACTCCGGGACTAGCGGGAGAAAGAAGCTCCTACAATGAGCAGTTCTTC
TRBJ2-7 | TRBD2 | TRBV9 | . | CASSVDVSGSSYEQYF | TGTGCCAGCAGCGTAGATGTTAGCGGGAGTTCCTACGAGCAGTACTTC
TRBJ1-2 | TRBD1 | TRBV27 | . | CASSLTGGNYGYTF | TGTGCCAGCAGTTTGACAGGGGGAAACTATGGCTACACCTTC
TRBJ2-1 | TRBD2 | TRBV4-2 | . | CASSSGLAGGEQFF | TGTGCCAGCAGCTCGGGACTAGCGGGAGGTGAGCAGTTCTTC
TRBJ2-3 | TRBD1 | TRBV4-2 | . | CASSQVTPSTSTPRGTTDTQYF | TGTGCCAGCAGCCAAGTAACCCCCAGTACGTCCACCCCCAGGGGGACCACAGATACGCAGTATTTT
TRBJ1-4 | TRBD1 | TRBV30 | . | CAWIGTGSEKLFF | TGTGCCTGGATTGGGACAGGGAGTGAAAAACTGTTTTTT
TRBJ1-2 | TRBD1 | TRBV2 | . | CASSPVRDRVIFNYGYTF | TGTGCCAGCAGCCCCGTCCGGGACAGGGTGATATTTAACTATGGCTACACCTTC
TRBJ2-4 | TRBD2 | TRBV28 | . | CASSLYPQGGGENIQYF | TGTGCCAGCAGTTTATATCCCCAAGGCGGGGGGGAGAACATTCAGTACTTC
TRBJ1-2 | . | TRBV5-7 | . | CASSDEGRLDYGYTF | TGTGCCAGCAGCGATGAAGGCAGGTTGGACTATGGCTACACCTTC
TRBJ2-3 | TRBD1 | TRBV4-3 | . | CASSQDKAGGADTQYF | TGCGCCAGCAGCCAAGATAAGGCAGGGGGCGCGGATACGCAGTATTTT
TRBJ2-1 | TRBD2 | TRBV11-3 | . | CASSLAGTSGGSYNEQFF | TGTGCCAGCAGCTTAGCTGGGACTAGCGGGGGTTCCTACAATGAGCAGTTCTTC
TRBJ1-5 | . | TRBV12-3/TRBV12-4 | many | CASRTGSNQPQHF | TGTGCCAGCAGGACAGGTAGCAATCAGCCCCAGCATTTT
TRBJ2-6 | . | TRBV30 | . | CACGARGYSGANVLTF | TGTGCCTGCGGGGCCAGGGGATACTCTGGGGCCAACGTCCTGACTTTC
TRBJ2-5 | TRBD2 | TRBV28 | . | CASSLGTSGQETQYF | TGTGCCAGCAGTCTCGGGACTAGCGGCCAAGAGACCCAGTACTTC
TRBJ2-3 | . | TRBV9 | . | CASSASLWDTSTDTQYF | TGTGCCAGCAGCGCGTCCCTCTGGGACACTAGCACAGATACGCAGTATTTT
TRBJ2-3 | TRBD2 | TRBV28 | . | CASRTGLAGATSTDTQYF | TGTGCCAGCAGGACAGGACTAGCGGGAGCGACTAGCACAGATACGCAGTATTTT
TRBJ2-7 | . | TRBV3-1/TRBV3-2 | . | CASSFEAAVEQYF | TGTGCCAGCAGCTTCGAGGCGGCAGTGGAGCAGTACTTC
TRBJ2-5 | TRBD1 | TRBV4-3 | . | CASSQDIGRGSWETQYF | TGCGCCAGCAGCCAAGATATTGGCAGGGGGTCTTGGGAGACCCAGTACTTC
TRBJ2-5 | . | TRBV7-9 | . | CASSHRRAQETQYF | TGTGCCAGCAGCCATCGGCGGGCTCAAGAGACCCAGTACTTC
TRBJ1-6 | TRBD1 | TRBV5-4 | . | CASSPTGGNSPLHF | TGTGCCAGCAGCCCGACAGGGGGTAATTCACCCCTCCACTTT
TRBJ1-2 | TRBD1 | TRBV27 | . | CASSFQGAYGYTF | TGTGCCAGCAGTTTTCAGGGGGCATATGGCTACACCTTC
TRBJ2-1 | TRBD2 | TRBV27 | . | CASIFPTSRDYNYNEQFF | TGTGCCAGCATCTTCCCCACGTCCCGGGACTACAACTACAATGAGCAGTTCTTC
TRBJ1-1 | . | TRBV28 | . | CASGLRMNTEAFF | TGTGCCAGCGGGCTCCGTATGAACACTGAAGCTTTCTTT
TRBJ2-7 | TRBD2 | TRBV3-1/TRBV3-2 | . | CASSQDPAGYYEQYF | TGTGCCAGCAGCCAAGATCCAGCGGGGTACTACGAGCAGTACTTC
TRBJ1-3 | . | TRBV4-1 | once | CASSHPGQASGNTIYF | TGCGCCAGCAGCCACCCAGGACAAGCCTCTGGAAACACCATATATTTT
TRBJ2-7 | TRBD1 | TRBV6-6 | . | CASSYGTGIYEQYF | TGTGCCAGCAGTTACGGGACAGGAATCTACGAGCAGTACTTC
TRBJ2-7 | . | TRBV11-1 | . | CASSLITYEQYF | TGTGCCAGCAGCTTAATTACCTACGAGCAGTACTTC
TRBJ2-1 | TRBD2 | TRBV11-3 | . | CASSPLGGGIYNEQFF | TGTGCCAGCAGCCCCCTTGGGGGGGGAATCTACAATGAGCAGTTCTTC
TRBJ2-2 | TRBD2 | TRBV3-1/TRBV3-2 | . | CASSQDHQRGGRSGELFF | TGTGCCAGCAGCCAAGACCACCAGCGGGGGGGTCGGTCCGGGGAGCTGTTTTTT
TRBJ2-6 | TRBD1 | TRBV5-6 | . | CASYVLGTGVDGANVLTF | TGTGCCAGCTACGTCCTTGGGACAGGGGTAGACGGGGCCAACGTCCTGACTTTC
TRBJ2-1 | . | TRBV7-2 | . | CASSFLGSGNNEQFF | TGTGCCAGCAGCTTTTTGGGTAGCGGCAACAATGAGCAGTTCTTC